This passage covers 19 T cell receptor beta chains from one sample sequenced in a study of PD-1 blockade in classical Hodgkin lymphoma (TCRdb year 2020). Receptors were amplified or captured by the immunoSEQ multiplex PCR assay. TCRdb's version of the immuneACCESS table is confined to in-frame rearrangements and falls short of the full clone set. An unresolved V gene accounts for under half of the shortfall where checked; the remainder is of unknown origin. In all, the sample holds about 50,000 clones, and about 88% of those were seen once. The ten largest account for approximately 5.4% of the sample. The label giving this sample's time point can be read as: cycle 2 day 1 (C2D1) of nivolumab. Every trial patient had relapsed following autologous stem cell transplantation, and prior brentuximab vedotin exposure was what differed among cohorts A, B and C. Sequenced here: peripheral blood mononuclear cells (PBMCs), sampled before the second cycle of nivolumab. All receptors come from a human donor with classical Hodgkin lymphoma.

J is TRBJ2-7 and V is TRBV4-1, with unresolved D. Trimming left V 1 base short and J 3 bases short, with 16 bases between. Germline V lookup: CDR1 MGHRA, CDR2 YSYEKL. The CDR3 length is 16 residues. The CDR3, as DNA: TGCGCCAGCAGCCAAGCTTCCCCAAACTGGCGCTACGAGCAGTACTTC. Amino acid sequence: CASSQASPNWRYEQYF.

This sequence joins TRBV14 and TRBJ1-6; D is unresolved. Germline V CDR1 and CDR2: SGHDN, FVKESK. The germline V and J ends were trimmed by 0 bases and 3 bases, with 12 bases remaining between them. CDR3 size: 17 residues. Here the CDR3 reads CASSQDLGRGYNSPLHF. The DNA of the CDR3 is TGTGCCAGCAGCCAAGATTTAGGCCGGGGCTATAATTCACCCCTCCACTTT.

The rearrangement links TRBV10-3 to TRBJ1-4; 7 bases map to TRBD1. The CDR3 length is 14 residues. Trimming cost V 5 bases and J 6 bases; bases outside gene matches: 6. Per germline, CDR1 ENHRY and CDR2 SYGVKD. The CDR3 spells CAISRTGGDEKLFF. The CDR3 coding sequence is TGTGCCATCAGTAGGACAGGCGGTGATGAAAAACTGTTTTTT.

This chain links TRBV5-1 with TRBJ2-2; 9 bases agree with TRBD2. The ends lost 1 base at V and 3 bases at J; junction bases unmatched: 4. Germline V CDR1 and CDR2: SGHRS, YFSETQ. CDR3 length: 16 amino acids. The CDR3 bases are TGCGCCAGCAGCTTGCGCGGGGGGGCGGACACCGGGGAGCTGTTTTTT. Translating it yields CASSLRGGADTGELFF.

V usage is TRBV5-1 and J usage is TRBJ1-1, with 7 bases that match TRBD1. The CDR3 spans 13 residues. V trimming: 0 bases; J trimming: 11 bases; junction bases outside the gene matches: 7. The germline V gene encodes CDR1 SGHRS and CDR2 YFSETQ. The CDR3 loop is CASSLAGQSRAFF. The CDR3 nucleotides read TGCGCCAGCAGCTTGGCGGGACAGAGCCGGGCTTTCTTT.

CDR3 in amino acids: CASAGEVQETQYF. The CDR3 DNA reads as TGCGCCAGCGCGGGGGAAGTCCAAGAGACCCAGTACTTC. This sequence joins TRBV10-1 and TRBJ2-5; 7 bases are a match to TRBD2. Germline assignment: CDR1 WNHNN and CDR2 SYGVQD (reference sequence). The CDR3 is made up of 13 amino acids. V shed 8 bases and J 1 base; nucleotides not matched to a gene: 4.

The rearrangement uses TRBV6-5 and TRBJ2-3, with 8 bases matching TRBD2. The V segment lost 4 bases and the J segment 4 bases; nucleotides outside the gene matches: 7. The CDR3 consists of 15 residues. Germline CDR1 and CDR2: MNHEY and SVGAGI. The CDR3 sequence is CASSFSGEGPDTQYF. The CDR3 DNA follows: TGTGCCAGCAGTTTTAGCGGGGAGGGTCCAGATACGCAGTATTTT.

V and J are TRBV7-9 and TRBJ2-7; TRBD2 is a possible D gene (6 bases). The CDR3 runs to 16 residues. Per the germline V gene, CDR1 is SEHNR and CDR2 is FQNEAQ (reference sequence). V lost 5 bases to trimming and J lost 0 bases, with 17 bases between them. CDR3 sequence reads: CASSNLRELSSYEQYF. CDR3 nucleotides: TGTGCCAGCAGCAACCTCCGGGAGTTGAGCTCCTACGAGCAGTACTTC.

The V and J genes are TRBV7-9 and TRBJ2-5, with TRBD1 as a possible D gene (5 bases). This CDR3 has 14 residues. V was clipped by 1 base and J by 4 bases, with 10 bases between them. Germline CDR1 and CDR2: SEHNR and FQNEAQ (reference sequence). The CDR3 loop is CASSLGGRAETQYF. The CDR3 nucleotides read TGTGCCAGCAGCTTAGGGGGCCGGGCAGAGACCCAGTACTTC.

The V gene is TRBV5-1, the J gene TRBJ1-2; D gene ambiguous. The germline gives CDR1 SGHRS, CDR2 YFSETQ. The CDR3 sequence is 13 residues long. Trimming took off 5 bases at V and 3 bases at J, with 11 bases between the two ends. The CDR3 DNA sequence: TGCGCCAGCAGATCAGGCGGGGACTATGGCTACACCTTC. Translating gives CASRSGGDYGYTF.

The sample holds one count of this clone. This rearrangement joins TRBV7-2 to TRBJ2-2; D might be TRBD2 (6 bases). The CDR3 has 15 residues. Trimming left V 5 bases short and J 5 bases short, with 15 bases between. CDR1 and CDR2 from the germline V gene are SGHTA and FQGNSA. DNA of the CDR3: TGTGCCAGCAGCCTTGGGGGGAAGGGGACCGGGGAGCTGTTTTTT. Protein: CASSLGGKGTGELFF.

This chain links TRBV25-1 with TRBJ1-2, with 7 bases matching TRBD1. V shed 4 bases and J 3 bases; nucleotides not matched to a gene: 14. The CDR3 covers 17 residues. Germline-derived CDR1 and CDR2 are MGHDK and SYGVNS. This CDR3 reads CASSGVGGPSADYGYTF. CDR3 coding DNA: TGTGCCAGCAGTGGAGTAGGGGGCCCCTCCGCGGACTATGGCTACACCTTC.

The chain joins TRBV2 to TRBJ2-7; 8 nucleotides align to TRBD2. CDR3 size: 14 residues. The V and J ends lost 7 bases and 0 bases, in that order; junction bases with no gene match: 5. Germline V lookup: CDR1 SNHLY, CDR2 FYNNEI. CDR3 sequence reads: CASNLAGSSYEQYF. CDR3 nucleotide sequence: TGTGCCAGCAATCTAGCGGGTAGCTCCTACGAGCAGTACTTC. The entire variable domain, with the rest obtained from reference TRBV2 and TRBJ2-7, is as follows: EPEVTQTPSHQVTQMGQEVILRCVPISNHLYFYWYRQILGQKVEFLVSFYNNEISEKSEIFDDQFSVERPDGSNFTLKIRSTKLEDSAMYFCASNLAGSSYEQYFGPGTRLTVT.

V and J are TRBV7-2 and TRBJ1-4; 11 positions agree with TRBD1. The CDR3 covers 16 residues. Germline assignment: CDR1 SGHTA and CDR2 FQGNSA. Unmatched junction bases numbered 6, after V lost 2 bases and J lost 7 bases. The CDR3 region is CASSLNDGTGGEKLFF. The DNA of the CDR3 is TGTGCCAGCAGCTTAAACGACGGGACAGGGGGTGAAAAACTGTTTTTT.

The chain carries TRBV7-8 and TRBJ2-7, with 7 bases fitting TRBD2. The CDR3 is 14 residues long. Trimming took 5 bases from V and 3 from J; bases not matched to a gene: 7. Germline V lookup: CDR1 SGHVS, CDR2 FQNEAQ. CDR3 loop: CASSLGLEVYEQYF. The CDR3 DNA reads TGTGCCAGCAGCCTCGGACTAGAGGTCTACGAGCAGTACTTC.

CDR3 loop: CASRGPGRMIYEQYF. The CDR3 DNA reads as TGTGCCAGCAGAGGACCGGGACGTATGATCTACGAGCAGTACTTC. This chain joins TRBV6-6 and TRBJ2-7; D may correspond to TRBD1 or TRBD2 (5 bases each). This CDR3 has 15 residues. V lost 6 bases to trimming and J lost 3 bases, with 18 bases between them. CDR1 is MNHNY and CDR2 is SVGAGI in the germline V gene (reference sequence).

The chain has TRBV27 and TRBJ2-1; TRBD2 might be the D (5 bases). Germline V gives CDR1 MNHEY, CDR2 SMNVEV (reference sequence). The CDR3 is 16 amino acids. The V end lost 7 bases, the J end lost 1 base, and 17 bases lay between the germline ends. CDR3 amino acids: CASIPPGVWSYNEQFF. For the CDR3, the DNA is TGTGCCAGCATCCCCCCCGGGGTTTGGTCCTACAATGAGCAGTTCTTC.

The V gene is TRBV6-5, the J gene TRBJ2-1, with D tentatively TRBD2 (6 bases). With 5 bases removed from V and 0 bases from J, the gap between germline ends came to 11 bases. CDR1 MNHEY and CDR2 SVGAGI come from the germline V gene. This CDR3 contains 15 residues. CDR3 residues: CASSTGGTSYNEQFF. CDR3 in DNA: TGTGCCAGCAGTACCGGGGGTACCTCCTACAATGAGCAGTTCTTC.

The chain is built from TRBV15 and TRBJ1-5, with D possibly TRBD1 on 5 matching bases. CDR1 is LNHNV and CDR2 is YYDKDF in the germline V gene (reference sequence). The CDR3 has 16 residues. V was pared by 7 bases and J by 0 bases, with 16 bases between. This CDR3 is CATKSGGEYSNQPQHF. The CDR3 DNA reads as TGTGCCACCAAATCAGGAGGGGAATATAGCAATCAGCCCCAGCATTTT.